A selection of T cell receptor beta chains follows, all from one sample in a study of response to subunit inactivated influenza vaccine. One entry per CDR3 protein, called by TCRdb with MiXCR from the RT-PCR reads. Of fewer than 700,000 distinct CDR3 sequences in the sample, about an eighth were seen once. The sequences come from PBMCs from blood, collected 35 to 45 days after vaccination. Receptor source: a man in his fifties who received an inactivated influenza vaccine. Both conserved end residues are part of each CDR3. D genes are given only for firm matches. Not all rows give a size; the values are once, few, many and, for expanded clones, a class.

V,D,size,J,DNA,CDR3
TRBV7-2,TRBD2,-,TRBJ2-1,TGTGCCAGCAGCACGCGGACTAGCGGGGGTGAGCAGTTCTTC,CASSTRTSGGEQFF
TRBV20-1,TRBD2,few,TRBJ2-5,TGCAGTGCTTCGCCATCTAGCGGGAGGGCCCCTGAGACCCAGTACTTC,CSASPSSGRAPETQYF
TRBV20-1,-,few,TRBJ1-5,TGCAGTGCTAGGGACTTCAATCAGCCCCAGCATTTT,CSARDFNQPQHF
TRBV7-2,TRBD2,-,TRBJ2-2,TGTGCCAGCAGCTTTACCGGGACTAGCGGGAGGGCCCGGGAGCTGTTTTTT,CASSFTGTSGRARELFF
TRBV7-3,TRBD2,-,TRBJ2-1,TGTGCCAGCAGCTTAATCGCCACTAGCGGGAGCTCAAATGAGCAGTTCTTC,CASSLIATSGSSNEQFF
TRBV3-1,TRBD1,-,TRBJ2-3,TGTGCCAGCAGCCACCAGGACAGGGGGGATACGCAGTATTTT,CASSHQDRGDTQYF
TRBV7-9,TRBD1,few,TRBJ1-1,TGTGCCAGCAGCTTAGGCGACAGGGAAGGCCCGGCTGAAGCTTTCTTT,CASSLGDREGPAEAFF
TRBV6-1,TRBD1,-,TRBJ2-7,TGTGCCACCGCCCCTAGTCCGGGACAGGGCTACGAGCAGTACTTC,CATAPSPGQGYEQYF
TRBV20-1,-,-,TRBJ2-3,TGCAGTGCTAGAGGCCCAGGCCGGTACGATACGCAGTATTTT,CSARGPGRYDTQYF
TRBV12-3/TRBV12-4,-,many,TRBJ2-7,TGTGCCAGCAGTGTGGGCGTAACCTACGAGCAGTACTTC,CASSVGVTYEQYF
TRBV20-1,-,-,TRBJ2-3,TGCAGTGCTAGTACCACAGATACGCAGTATTTT,CSASTTDTQYF
TRBV2,TRBD2,few,TRBJ2-7,TGTGCCAGGCGACTAGCGGGGGAGCAGTACTTC,CARRLAGEQYF
TRBV29-1,-,-,TRBJ1-1,TGCAGCGCCGGGGCCATCACGAACACTGAAGCTTTCTTT,CSAGAITNTEAFF
TRBV6-5,-,few,TRBJ2-6,TGTGCCAGCAGTTACTGGAAAGCTGGGGCCAACGTCCTGACTTTC,CASSYWKAGANVLTF
TRBV5-1,TRBD1,few,TRBJ1-2,TGCGCCAGCAGCTTGTTCGACAGGGGATATGGCTACACCTTC,CASSLFDRGYGYTF
TRBV4-1,-,-,TRBJ2-3,TGCGCCAGCAGCCGAACAGGGGAGGGCACAGATACGCAGTATTTT,CASSRTGEGTDTQYF
TRBV20-1,TRBD1,few,TRBJ2-1,TGCAGTGCTAGTCCCGGGACAGGAATGTATGAGCAGTTCTTC,CSASPGTGMYEQFF
TRBV7-9,-,-,TRBJ2-7,TGTGCCAGCAGCGGGCCCAACTCCTACGAGCAGTACTTC,CASSGPNSYEQYF
TRBV18,TRBD1,many,TRBJ2-6,TGTGCCAGCTCAGACAGGGCTGGGGCCAACGTCCTGACTTTC,CASSDRAGANVLTF
TRBV5-1,-,many,TRBJ1-1,TGCGCCAGCAGCTCCCAGTCGGAACGCACTGAAGCTTTCTTT,CASSSQSERTEAFF
TRBV2,-,few,TRBJ2-3,TGTGCCAGCAGTGAGACCGGGTTTTTAAAGCAGTATTTT,CASSETGFLKQYF
TRBV19,-,once,TRBJ1-2,TGTGCCAGTAGTATAGAGGGAGCTGGCTACACCTTC,CASSIEGAGYTF
TRBV24-1,-,few,TRBJ2-1,TGTGCCACCAGTGGCCGCGGACAGTCAGACTCCTACAATGAGCAGTTCTTC,CATSGRGQSDSYNEQFF
TRBV7-2,-,-,TRBJ2-5,TGTGCCAGCAGCCAAAACCGGCCCGGTGGTGAGACCCAGTACTTC,CASSQNRPGGETQYF
TRBV7-6,TRBD2,few,TRBJ2-3,TGTGCCAGCAGCTTAGATGCAGGCGGGAGAGATACGCAGTATTTT,CASSLDAGGRDTQYF
TRBV5-1,-,-,TRBJ2-1,TGCGCCAGCAGCTTGGCCGTCGGTCCTGAGCAGTTCTTC,CASSLAVGPEQFF
TRBV29-1,-,many,TRBJ1-2,TGCAGCGTGAAGTTTACAGCTAACTATGGCTACACCTTC,CSVKFTANYGYTF
TRBV7-3,TRBD1,-,TRBJ2-6,TGTGCCAGCAGCTTGACAGGGGGCCCTGGGGCCAACGTCCTGACTTTC,CASSLTGGPGANVLTF
TRBV6-5,-,many,TRBJ2-3,TGTGCCAGCAGTTTTTCCGGGTACCTGAGCACAGATACGCAGTATTTT,CASSFSGYLSTDTQYF
TRBV5-1,-,-,TRBJ2-2,TGCGCCAGCAGCTTTTGGGGGGATCCCGGGGAGCTGTTTTTT,CASSFWGDPGELFF
TRBV2,-,-,TRBJ2-7,TGTGCCAGCAGTGAAGGGCAGGGACAATCCTACGAGCAGTACTTC,CASSEGQGQSYEQYF
TRBV27,-,-,TRBJ2-1,TGTGCCAGCAGTAGGGGGACATTGTTGGGCAATGAGCAGTTCTTC,CASSRGTLLGNEQFF
TRBV3-1,-,few,TRBJ1-6,TGTGCCAGCAGCCATCGCGGCGCTGATAATTCACCCCTCCACTTT,CASSHRGADNSPLHF
TRBV20-1,-,-,TRBJ2-1,TGCAGTGCTAGAGATCGGAGGGGAGTGGGCAATGATCAGTTCTTC,CSARDRRGVGNDQFF
TRBV28,-,-,TRBJ2-7,TGTGCCAGCAGTTCCGTGCGACAGGCCAGCTACGAGCAGTACTTC,CASSSVRQASYEQYF
TRBV20-1,TRBD2,few,TRBJ2-2,TGCAGTGCTCCCCGGCTAGCGGGCACCGGGGAGCTGTTTTTT,CSAPRLAGTGELFF
TRBV3-1,TRBD1,few,TRBJ2-5,TGTGCCAGCAGCCAAGACCCCCAGGGGGCGTCTTCGACCCAGTACTTC,CASSQDPQGASSTQYF